The clone carrying this T cell receptor beta chain was detected many times. Its antigen remains unknown. This sample stems from a study of Graves' ophthalmopathy and Graves' hyperthyroidism. Study-level points and caveats: Ophthalmopathy was separated from stable hyperthyroidism by a 13-signature model with 85% to 90% sensitivity and around 81% specificity.

Germline V gene lookup returns CDR1 ENHRY and CDR2 SYGVKD. This CDR3 has 17 amino acids. V lost 0 bases, J lost 0 bases, and 14 bases lay in between. Scientists amplified the TCR beta CDR3 regions from RNA transcripts. The workflow started with a first-round RT-PCR run with HTBI primers and then moved on to a second-round multiplex PCR. MiXCR, run by TCRdb on the multiplex PCR reads, gives a single entry per CDR3 protein. The sample holds about 620,000 distinct CDR3 sequences, over 20% seen once. The chain is built from TRBV10-3 and TRBJ1-1; D unresolved. The clonotype was recovered from a young woman with stable Graves' hyperthyroidism. Some clones in this sample may be carry-over from other donors' samples. Sequenced input: peripheral blood. Written as DNA, the CDR3 is TGTGCCATCAGTGAGTCTCCCAGGAGAGGCTTGAACACTGAAGCTTTCTTT. It is translated as CAISESPRRGLNTEAFF.